This T cell receptor beta chain emerged from a study of T cell repertoires in cytomegalovirus infection. Study context: Recently identified HLA-C-restricted CMV epitopes were among the peptides used. CMV infection together with matching HLA type was indicated by public TCR beta signatures.

Study-wide results and limits: Individuals carrying CMV plus the relevant HLA were identified by cumulative frequency of public TCR beta families. In two of eight donors, the top clonotype was HLA-C-restricted CMV-specific.

Points on this clonotype: Its target is not known.

TCRdb itself ran the reads through MiXCR, one entry per CDR3 protein. The sample consists of tens of thousands of distinct CDR3 sequences, 20% to 25% of them appearing once. This CDR3 has 13 amino acids. Trimming stripped 7 bases from V and 4 bases from J, with 13 bases between. Germline V gives CDR1 MNHEY, CDR2 SMNVEV (reference sequence). This receptor was taken from a human donor in good health (CMV status not recorded). Some clones in this sample may be carry-over from other donors' samples. The material was CD8+ T cells from cultured PBMCs, obtained from culture after CMV antigen stimulation. The V call is TRBV27, the J call TRBJ1-1, with D uncertain. The CDR3 here is CASTDPVGTEAFF. CDR3 nucleotide sequence: TGTGCCAGCACCGACCCAGTCGGCACTGAAGCTTTCTTT.